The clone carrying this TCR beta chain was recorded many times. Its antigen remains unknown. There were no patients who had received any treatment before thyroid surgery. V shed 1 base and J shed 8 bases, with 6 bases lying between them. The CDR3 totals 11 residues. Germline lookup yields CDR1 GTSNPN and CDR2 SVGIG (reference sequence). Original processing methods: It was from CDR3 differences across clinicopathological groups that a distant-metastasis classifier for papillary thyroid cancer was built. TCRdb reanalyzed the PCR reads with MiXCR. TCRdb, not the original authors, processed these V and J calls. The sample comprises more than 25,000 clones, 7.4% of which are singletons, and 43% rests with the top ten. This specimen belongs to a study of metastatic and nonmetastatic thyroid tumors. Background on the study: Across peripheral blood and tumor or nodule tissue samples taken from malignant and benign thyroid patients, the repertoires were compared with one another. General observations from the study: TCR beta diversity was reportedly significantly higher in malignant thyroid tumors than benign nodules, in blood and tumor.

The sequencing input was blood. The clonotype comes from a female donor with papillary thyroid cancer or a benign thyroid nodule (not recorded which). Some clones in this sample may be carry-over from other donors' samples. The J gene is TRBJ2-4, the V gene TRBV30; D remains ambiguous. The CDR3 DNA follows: TGTGCCTGGAGTGAATGGGACATTCAGTACTTC. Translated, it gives CAWSEWDIQYF.